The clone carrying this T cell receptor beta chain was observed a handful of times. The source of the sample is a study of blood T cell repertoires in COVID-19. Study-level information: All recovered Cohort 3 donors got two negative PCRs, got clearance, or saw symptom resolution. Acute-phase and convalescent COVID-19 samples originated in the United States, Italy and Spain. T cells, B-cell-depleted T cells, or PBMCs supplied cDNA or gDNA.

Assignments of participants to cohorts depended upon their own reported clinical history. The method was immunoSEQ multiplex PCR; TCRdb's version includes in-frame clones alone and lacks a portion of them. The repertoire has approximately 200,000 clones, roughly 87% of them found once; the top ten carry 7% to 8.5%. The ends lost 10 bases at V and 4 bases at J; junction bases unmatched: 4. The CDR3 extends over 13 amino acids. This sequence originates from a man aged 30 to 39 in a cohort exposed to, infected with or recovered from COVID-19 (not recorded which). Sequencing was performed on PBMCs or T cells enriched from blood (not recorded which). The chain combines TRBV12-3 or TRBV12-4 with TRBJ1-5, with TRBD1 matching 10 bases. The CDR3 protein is CATTDRGNQPQHF. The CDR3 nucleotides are TGTGCCACTACGGACAGGGGGAATCAGCCCCAGCATTTT.